The TCR beta chain under discussion was sequenced for a study of cytomegalovirus exposure and HLA in healthy donors. PCR employed 60 Vbeta and 13 Jbeta primers. Only in-frame clones appear in the TCRdb table, and some are missing; sequencing was by immunoSEQ multiplex PCR. The data show roughly 100,000 clones, roughly three quarters seen once. Of note for this clone: Its antigen remains unknown.

From germline, CDR1 is LNHNV and CDR2 YYDKDF (reference sequence). The V gene lost 4 bases and the J gene lost 4 bases, with 14 bases spanning the gap. The CDR3 covers 15 residues. Study results and caveats: The study put under 200 TCR beta chains on its list as cytomegalovirus-associated.

The sequence was collected from a male donor in good health and CMV-seropositive. This rearrangement joins TRBV15 to TRBJ1-5; a possible D gene is TRBD1 (6 bases). Sequencing used PBMCs. DNA for the CDR3: TGTGCCACCAGCACCTGGACAGATTCTAATCAGCCCCAGCATTTT. This translates into CATSTWTDSNQPQHF.